This T cell receptor (beta chain) was identified during a study of cytomegalovirus exposure and HLA in healthy donors. Study-wide results and caveats: According to the study, 150 to 200 TCR beta chains were cytomegalovirus-associated. Researchers reported that three CMV-associated chains were confirmed in vitro as CMV antigen-specific. The finding came from a later analysis; first-cohort TCR clusters tended to co-occur in the approximately 120 validation repertoires. Most TCRs appeared rarely, but some public TCRs recurred in many donors.

V lost 6 bases to trimming and J lost 4 bases, with 20 bases between them. The germline V gene has CDR1 MDHEN and CDR2 SYDVKM. There are 16 residues in the CDR3. The assay was immunoSEQ multiplex PCR, and TCRdb's table has in-frame clones only and misses some. Of 90,000 or so clones in the sample, around 85% were seen once. With regard to this clone: Its matching antigen is unknown.

The chain carries TRBV28 and TRBJ2-3; D gene ambiguous. The clonotype originates from a man between 18 and 35 years old in good health and CMV-seropositive. Input material: PBMCs. The chain's CDR3 is CASSSRPREVPDTQYF. DNA of the CDR3: TGTGCCAGCAGCTCCCGACCACGTGAGGTCCCAGATACGCAGTATTTT.